This T cell receptor (beta chain) was captured by sequencing in a study of cytomegalovirus exposure and HLA in healthy donors. The study, taken as a whole, reports: The majority of CMV-associated TCR beta chains were reported as apparently HLA-restricted in a later analysis. A later analysis reportedly found that, within productive TCRs, an Asian-associated ancestry cluster had fewer N-insertions than the mean observed across the roughly 730 donors.

The CDR3 spans 19 residues. V lost 4 bases to trimming and J lost 0 bases; unmatched junction nucleotides: 12. The V gene's germline CDR1 is SEHNR and CDR2 FQNEAQ (reference sequence). It was with 60 Vbeta and 13 Jbeta primers that the PCR ran. Sequencing was performed with immunoSEQ multiplex PCR; in TCRdb, only in-frame clones are kept and a portion is missing. The table lists fewer than 250,000 clones, around 86% of them singletons. This clone was detected a few times. What it binds is not known. The specimen sequenced was PBMCs. The TCR originated in a man aged 25 to 40 in good health and CMV-seronegative. The genes are TRBV7-9 and TRBJ2-1; 10 nucleotides line up with TRBD2. The CDR3 DNA is TGTGCCAGCAGCTCTTGGATCCAGCGGGGGGGACACTCCTACAATGAGCAGTTCTTC. Its protein product is CASSSWIQRGGHSYNEQFF.